Given below is one TCR beta chain in context. There is no known antigen for this receptor. Per-base quality was not reported, and no clone a single base away is much larger than it. The library was produced with 5' RACE. The instrument was an Illumina HiSeq 2000. A universal primer binding site was added through template switching, and the final cDNA carried a unique molecular identifier so that TCR cDNA molecules could be counted accurately. First-strand cDNA for TCR alpha and beta chains was synthesized from specific primers in the conserved constant-segment region. Each cDNA library was double barcoded, with a SMART-Mk sample barcode plus Illumina barcodes, to control for contamination. TruSeq adapter sequences along with Illumina sample barcodes were introduced in two successive PCR steps. TCR alpha and beta cDNA libraries were sequenced on the Illumina HiSeq platform with custom primers. On the study's bioinformatics: Raw reads were processed with MiGEC to extract unique molecular identifiers, and MiXCR was used to determine CDR3 positions. For each individual, recombination models were inferred using an EM algorithm with the repgenHMM and IGoR tools. Shared clonotype analysis was performed with the tcR package in R, normalizing sharing by the product of cloneset sizes. Out-of-frame nonproductive sequences were analyzed to study raw recombination free of thymic and clonal selection effects. The raw public reads went through TCRdb reprocessing: fastp at Q25, MiXCR clone calling, in-frame beta chains kept. Here each entry gathers all rows of one CDR3 protein and keeps the most common genes and DNA. TCRdb's processing, not the study's, gives the V and J calls here. The table for this sample lists roughly 690,000 distinct CDR3 sequences; 21% of them were counted only once. 4.3% of the sample lies in the top ten.

Every donor was a healthy Caucasian. The twin cohort comprised three pairs of female monozygotic twins, all aged roughly 18 to 30 years. Peripheral blood mononuclear cells were used as the source from which RNA for TCR libraries was isolated. This sample was included in a study of identical twins (TCRdb year 2016). Some background on the complete study: To test whether fetal clonotypes persist, the study used deep sequencing on TCR alpha and beta repertoires from monozygotic twins, unrelated adults of various ages, and cord blood. Replicate twin experiments were performed at different times using different library preparation protocols to rule out contamination. The study at large found these results: In monozygotic twins, out-of-frame TCR alpha sharing was systematically underestimated by recombination models, although the models agreed with sharing between unrelated individuals. Zero-insertion analyses could be partly confounded by invariant T cells such as MAIT and iNKT, although diverse VJ usage argued against such confounding for most clonotypes. Abundant cord blood beta clonotypes carried fewer insertions; young adult naive repertoires showed a weaker similar trend, while memory repertoires showed none. Excess twin sharing in beta out-of-frame sequences was weaker because fewer shared sequences lowered the signal-to-noise ratio. Because the same donors could not be followed over many years, the conclusions depended on cross-sectional statistical analysis. Out-of-frame TCR alpha sequences shared between twins showed an excess of low generation-probability sequences compared with coincidental sharing between unrelated individuals.

The trim is 5 bases for V and 4 bases for J, with a gap of 15 bases between the germline ends. From the cysteine up to the phenylalanine, the CDR3 has a length of 14 residues. Just CDR3 DNA is preserved here, 42 bases in frame from base 1. The germline V gene (reference sequence) supplies CDR1 LNHDA and CDR2 SQIVND. The sample also formed part of further work on T cells expressing NK-cell markers. That second report states: Three sorted T-cell subsets (CD3+CD56+NKG2C+, CD3+CD56+NKG2C- and CD3+CD56-NKG2C+) from under ten donors had their TCR beta-chain repertoires profiled. Of the eight sequenced donors, seven were found to be HCMV-seropositive and one was found to be HCMV-seronegative. To restrict sorting to alphabetaTCR-expressing T cells, an anti-gammadeltaTCR antibody was added in several experiments. In about 6 donors, the dominant CD3+CD56+NKG2C+ clonotypes were found to rank among the top 10 CD8+ clonotypes and to make up about 1.0-7.0% of CD8+ T cells. Those dominant clonotypes were again the most abundant among CD3+CD56-NKG2C+ cells in several donors, at about 28.3-65%. It remained unclear whether the expanded NKG2C-expressing T cell clones were specific for HCMV antigens. The study sequenced eight donors, all healthy volunteers chosen at random: three men and five women. HCMV serostatus was determined by detecting HCMV-specific IgG in serum with a commercial ELISA kit. For more than 5 donors, unsorted PBMC were also used to sequence bulk peripheral blood T-cell repertoires. MIGEC was used to demultiplex reads and group reads by UMI, and MiTCR was used to assemble and quantify clonotypes. To exclude erroneous sequences, any TCR cDNA sequence not supported by at least two reads was discarded. Downstream repertoire analysis used the tcR package, and clonotypes were matched across fractions by CDR3 nucleotide sequence plus V segment. Antigen specificity was annotated against VDJdb with VDJmatch, allowing one amino acid substitution in CDR3.

This TCR was sampled from a woman in her late teens or twenties in good health. The V and J segments used are TRBV19 and TRBJ2-7, and the D gene may be TRBD2, 6 bases matching. The source material was PBMCs. The CDR3 region: CASSSQRRAYEQYF. The nucleotide sequence is TGTGCCAGTAGTTCCCAGCGGAGGGCATACGAGCAGTACTTC.